This T cell receptor beta chain was obtained from a study of PD-L1 blockade in urothelial cancer. Only in-frame clones appear in the TCRdb table, and some are missing; sequencing was by immunoSEQ multiplex PCR. The sample shows some 51,000 clones, roughly 86% of them seen only once. Germline-derived CDR1 and CDR2 are SGHTA and FQGNSA. Trimming pared 2 bases from V and 5 bases from J, leaving 8 bases between. There are 13 residues in the CDR3. The receptor comes from a man between 60 and 70 years old with urothelial cancer. The material was PBMCs, obtained around atezolizumab (anti-PD-L1) treatment. The chain joins TRBV7-2 to TRBJ2-3; D remains unclear. The DNA for the CDR3 is TGTGCCAGCAGCTTAAGCCTAATAGATACGCAGTATTTT. This translates into CASSLSLIDTQYF.